The rows below give T cell receptor beta chains drawn from one sample of a study of T cell responses to AZD1222 COVID-19 vaccine. Clones were sequenced by immunoSEQ multiplex PCR, and TCRdb holds only the in-frame ones, with some missing. This sample has 25,000 to 35,000 clones; around 86% occur once, and the top ten carry 1.3%. Sequences were derived from peripheral blood, sampled on day 0 of AZD1222 vaccination. These receptor sequences come from an adult in good health. Both conserved end residues are part of each CDR3. A D gene is named only where the DNA matches it firmly. Some rows have no size entry. The others give once, few or many, or a class for an expanded clone.

>TRBV7-2|TRBJ1-2|NA|NA
CASSVVRYGYTF
TGTGCCAGCAGCGTGGTTCGCTATGGCTACACCTTC
>TRBV10-3|TRBJ1-1|NA|TRBD1
CAIKGGQPNTEAFF
TGTGCCATCAAAGGGGGACAGCCGAACACTGAAGCTTTCTTT
>TRBV3-1/TRBV3-2|TRBJ2-5|NA|TRBD2
CASTLAGQETQYF
TGTGCCAGCACCCTAGCGGGGCAAGAGACCCAGTACTTC
>TRBV7-8|TRBJ2-1|NA|NA
CASSLGSYNEQFF
TGTGCCAGCAGCTTAGGGTCCTACAATGAGCAGTTCTTC
>TRBV5-8|TRBJ1-5|NA|NA
CASSRTPYSNQPQHF
TGTGCCAGCAGCCGGACACCCTATAGCAATCAGCCCCAGCATTTT
>TRBV3-1/TRBV3-2|TRBJ1-2|NA|NA
CASSQGARTNYGYTF
TGTGCCAGCAGCCAAGGGGCCCGGACAAACTATGGCTACACCTTC
>TRBV7-2|TRBJ2-5|NA|NA
CASSFGPRETQYF
TGTGCCAGCAGCTTCGGCCCCCGGGAGACCCAGTACTTC
>TRBV29-1|TRBJ2-1|once|NA
CSVVDSPGYEQFF
TGCAGCGTGGTCGACAGCCCTGGATATGAGCAGTTCTTC
>TRBV10-3|TRBJ2-7|NA|NA
CAISVMERVHEQYF
TGTGCCATCAGTGTGATGGAGAGGGTCCACGAGCAGTACTTC
>TRBV29-1|TRBJ2-2|NA|NA
CSAERGYDTGELFF
TGCAGCGCAGAAAGGGGGTATGACACCGGGGAGCTGTTTTTT
>TRBV13|TRBJ2-7|NA|TRBD1
CASSSPGQGAYEQYF
TGTGCCAGCAGCTCGCCGGGACAGGGGGCCTACGAGCAGTACTTC
>TRBV5-6|TRBJ2-1|NA|TRBD2
CASTLPGLAGVNEQFF
TGTGCCAGCACCCTACCGGGACTAGCGGGAGTAAATGAGCAGTTCTTC
>TRBV29-1|TRBJ2-5|NA|NA
CSVARVREETQYF
TGCAGCGTTGCCCGGGTCAGGGAAGAGACCCAGTACTTC
>TRBV2|TRBJ1-2|NA|NA
CASSEASGRGYTF
TGTGCCAGCAGTGAAGCGTCAGGGCGAGGCTACACCTTC
>TRBV30|TRBJ1-6|NA|TRBD1
CAWSVADRGLALHF
TGTGCCTGGAGTGTAGCGGACAGGGGGCTTGCCCTCCACTTT
>TRBV9|TRBJ2-6|NA|NA
CASSVDWGQDNVLTF
TGTGCCAGCAGCGTAGACTGGGGGCAGGACAACGTCCTGACTTTC
>TRBV29-1|TRBJ2-1|NA|NA
CSVTSYNEQFF
TGCAGCGTTACTTCCTACAATGAGCAGTTCTTC
>TRBV12-3/TRBV12-4|TRBJ2-7|NA|NA
CASSAEGYEQYF
TGTGCCAGCAGTGCCGAGGGCTACGAGCAGTACTTC
>TRBV5-1|TRBJ1-1|NA|TRBD1
CASSPLGTGGAGAFF
TGCGCCAGCAGCCCCCTCGGGACAGGGGGCGCGGGAGCTTTCTTT
>TRBV19|TRBJ2-2|NA|NA
CASSPPRTATGELFF
TGTGCCAGTAGTCCCCCACGTACAGCCACCGGGGAGCTGTTTTTT
>TRBV2|TRBJ1-2|few|NA
CARRGVDVYGYTF
TGTGCCCGGCGGGGGGTGGACGTCTATGGCTACACCTTC
>TRBV19|TRBJ1-4|NA|NA
CASSLHLPVPNEKLFF
TGTGCCAGTAGTTTACACCTACCGGTGCCGAATGAAAAACTGTTTTTT
>TRBV11-2|TRBJ1-6|few|NA
CASSPRQPNSPLHF
TGTGCCAGCAGCCCTCGACAGCCCAATTCACCCCTCCACTTT
>TRBV7-2|TRBJ2-4|NA|TRBD1
CASSFRTGKENIQYF
TGTGCCAGCAGCTTCCGGACAGGGAAGGAAAACATTCAGTACTTC
>TRBV27|TRBJ2-7|NA|NA
CASSFLPADLYEQYF
TGTGCCAGCAGTTTCCTCCCAGCGGACCTCTACGAGCAGTACTTC
>TRBV29-1|TRBJ2-3|NA|TRBD2
CSVGTSASGLTDTQYF
TGCAGCGTTGGTACTAGCGCCTCAGGTTTGACAGATACGCAGTATTTT
>TRBV18|TRBJ2-5|NA|NA
CASSPPGLETQYF
TGTGCCAGCTCACCCCCAGGGTTAGAGACCCAGTACTTC
>TRBV6-1|TRBJ2-2|once|TRBD1
CASSDDREINTGELFF
TGTGCCAGCAGTGATGACAGGGAAATAAACACCGGGGAGCTGTTTTTT
>TRBV11-2|TRBJ1-4|NA|NA
CASSLEGANEKLFF
TGTGCCAGCAGCTTAGAGGGGGCAAATGAAAAACTGTTTTTT
>TRBV10-3|TRBJ2-7|NA|TRBD2
CAISEQGLASGEQYF
TGTGCCATCAGTGAGCAAGGACTAGCATCCGGCGAGCAGTACTTC
>TRBV19|TRBJ2-1|NA|NA
CASRIWDWDNEQFF
TGTGCCAGTAGGATATGGGACTGGGACAATGAGCAGTTCTTC
>TRBV14|TRBJ2-6|once|TRBD1
CASSQDRGRTGANVLTF
TGTGCCAGCAGCCAAGACAGGGGGCGTACAGGGGCCAACGTCCTGACTTTC
>TRBV3-1/TRBV3-2|TRBJ1-2|NA|TRBD1
CASSRVGQGYGYTF
TGTGCCAGCAGCCGGGTGGGACAGGGGTATGGCTACACCTTC
>TRBV11-2|TRBJ1-1|NA|NA
CASSRFLGAEAFF
TGTGCCAGCAGCCGGTTCCTAGGGGCTGAAGCTTTCTTT
>TRBV5-1|TRBJ2-5|NA|TRBD2
CASSVGLAGGMRTQYF
TGCGCCAGCAGCGTGGGACTAGCGGGGGGGATGCGGACCCAGTACTTC
>TRBV28|TRBJ2-5|NA|NA
CASRERVSGTQYF
TGTGCCAGCCGAGAGAGGGTATCCGGGACCCAGTACTTC
>TRBV28|TRBJ1-1|NA|NA
CASSLLPGTEAFF
TGTGCCAGCAGTTTACTACCCGGGACTGAAGCTTTCTTT
>TRBV12-5|TRBJ2-1|NA|NA
CASGLVWVNEQFF
TGTGCTAGTGGTTTGGTATGGGTAAATGAGCAGTTCTTC
>TRBV6-2/TRBV6-3|TRBJ2-2|NA|NA
CASSYPGNREVATGELFF
TGTGCCAGCAGTTACCCGGGAAACAGGGAGGTGGCTACCGGGGAGCTGTTTTTT
>TRBV6-5|TRBJ1-2|NA|NA
CASRPPDGSNYGYTF
TGTGCCAGCAGACCCCCGGACGGGTCTAACTATGGCTACACCTTC
>TRBV3-1/TRBV3-2|TRBJ2-3|NA|NA
CASSLKGADTQYF
TGTGCCAGCAGCCTAAAGGGCGCAGATACGCAGTATTTT
>TRBV5-1|TRBJ2-1|NA|NA
CASSLGDHSYNEQFF
TGCGCCAGCAGCTTGGGGGACCACTCCTACAATGAGCAGTTCTTC
>TRBV5-1|TRBJ2-2|NA|NA
CASSLGSSYTGELFF
TGCGCCAGCAGCTTGGGTTCTAGTTACACCGGGGAGCTGTTTTTT
>TRBV28|TRBJ2-4|NA|TRBD1
CASSSTGGAKNIQYF
TGTGCCAGCAGCTCGACAGGGGGCGCCAAAAACATTCAGTACTTC